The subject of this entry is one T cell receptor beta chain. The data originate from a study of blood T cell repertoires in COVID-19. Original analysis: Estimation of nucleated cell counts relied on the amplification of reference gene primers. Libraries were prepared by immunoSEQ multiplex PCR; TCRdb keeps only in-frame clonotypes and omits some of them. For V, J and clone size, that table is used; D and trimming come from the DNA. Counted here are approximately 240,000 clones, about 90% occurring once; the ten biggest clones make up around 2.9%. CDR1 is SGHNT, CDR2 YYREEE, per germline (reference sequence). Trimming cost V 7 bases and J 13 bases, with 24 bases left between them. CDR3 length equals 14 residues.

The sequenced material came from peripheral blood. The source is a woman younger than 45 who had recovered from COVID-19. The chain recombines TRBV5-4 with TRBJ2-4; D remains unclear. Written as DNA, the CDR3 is TGTGCCAGCGCCCCGAACCTAGACTCCTGGCGACAGTACTTC. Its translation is CASAPNLDSWRQYF.